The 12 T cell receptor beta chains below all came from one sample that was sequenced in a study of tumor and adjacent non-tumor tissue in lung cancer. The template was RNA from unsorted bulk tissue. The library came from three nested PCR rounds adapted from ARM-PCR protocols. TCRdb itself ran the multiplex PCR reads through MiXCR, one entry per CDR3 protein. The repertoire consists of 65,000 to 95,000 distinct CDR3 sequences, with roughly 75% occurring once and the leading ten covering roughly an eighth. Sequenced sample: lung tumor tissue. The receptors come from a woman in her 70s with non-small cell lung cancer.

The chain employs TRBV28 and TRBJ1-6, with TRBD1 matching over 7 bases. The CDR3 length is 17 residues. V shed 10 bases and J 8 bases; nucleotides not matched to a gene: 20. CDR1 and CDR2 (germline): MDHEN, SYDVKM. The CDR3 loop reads CANSPHGGGASDSPLHF. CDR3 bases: TGTGCCAACAGCCCCCACGGAGGGGGCGCATCTGATTCACCCCTCCACTTT.

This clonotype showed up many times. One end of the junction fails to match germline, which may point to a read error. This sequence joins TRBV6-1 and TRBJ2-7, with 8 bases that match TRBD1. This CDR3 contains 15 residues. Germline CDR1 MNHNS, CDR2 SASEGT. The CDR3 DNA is TGTGCCAGCAGTGCACAGGGGGGAATCTCCAACGAGCAGTACTTC. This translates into CASSAQGGISNEQYF.

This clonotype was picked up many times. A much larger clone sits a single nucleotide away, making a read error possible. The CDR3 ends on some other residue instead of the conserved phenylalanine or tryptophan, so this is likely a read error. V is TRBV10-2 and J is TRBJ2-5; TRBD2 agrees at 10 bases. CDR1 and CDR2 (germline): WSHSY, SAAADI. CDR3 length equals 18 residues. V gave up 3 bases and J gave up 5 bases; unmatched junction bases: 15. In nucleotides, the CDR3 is TGCGCCAGCAGTGACTTTTGGGGAGCGGGAGGGCCAGGGGAGACCCAGTACCTC. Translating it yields CASSDFWGAGGPGETQYL.

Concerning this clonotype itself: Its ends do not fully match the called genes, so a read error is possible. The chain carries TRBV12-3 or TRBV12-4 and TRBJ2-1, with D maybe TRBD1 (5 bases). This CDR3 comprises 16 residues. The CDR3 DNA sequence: TGTGCCAGCAGTTTAATTCTAACGGGCGGACACAATGAGCAATTCTTC. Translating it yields CASSLILTGGHNEQFF.

The CDR3 loop is CASSPFIWAGNTIYF. CDR3 in DNA: TGTGCCAGCAGCCCCTTTATCTGGGCGGGAAACACCATATATTTT. V and J are TRBV7-8 and TRBJ1-3; no firm D call. Trimming stripped 5 bases from V and 4 bases from J, with 15 bases between. The CDR3 is made up of 15 amino acids. Germline lookup yields CDR1 SGHVS and CDR2 FQNEAQ.

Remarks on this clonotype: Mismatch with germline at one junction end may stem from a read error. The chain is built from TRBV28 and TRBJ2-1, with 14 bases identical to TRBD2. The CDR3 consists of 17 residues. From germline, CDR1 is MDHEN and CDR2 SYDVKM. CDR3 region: CACSPGTSGSSYNEQLF. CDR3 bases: TGTGCCTGCAGTCCCGGGACTAGCGGGAGCTCCTACAATGAGCAGTTATTC.

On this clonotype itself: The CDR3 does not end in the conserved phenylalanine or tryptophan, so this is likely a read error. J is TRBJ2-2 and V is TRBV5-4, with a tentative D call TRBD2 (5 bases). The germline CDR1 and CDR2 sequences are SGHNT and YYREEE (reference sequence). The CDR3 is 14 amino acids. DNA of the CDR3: TGCGCCAGCAGGAGGACGGCAGGCACCGGGGAGCTGTTTCTT. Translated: CASRRTAGTGELFL.

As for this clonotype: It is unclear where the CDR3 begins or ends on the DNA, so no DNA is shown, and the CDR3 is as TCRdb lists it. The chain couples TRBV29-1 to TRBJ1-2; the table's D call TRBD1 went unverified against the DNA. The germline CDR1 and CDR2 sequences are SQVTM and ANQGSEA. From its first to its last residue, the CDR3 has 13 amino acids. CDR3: CSVGLGTGNGHTF.

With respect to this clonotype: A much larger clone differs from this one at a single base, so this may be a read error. The CDR3 DNA follows: TGTGCCAGCAGTTTTGGGGGCAGGATATTCACTGAAGCTCTCTTT. Translating gives CASSFGGRIFTEALF. The chain joins TRBV28 to TRBJ1-1; D might be TRBD1 (6 bases). CDR3 size: 15 residues. Germline CDR1 is MDHEN and CDR2 is SYDVKM.

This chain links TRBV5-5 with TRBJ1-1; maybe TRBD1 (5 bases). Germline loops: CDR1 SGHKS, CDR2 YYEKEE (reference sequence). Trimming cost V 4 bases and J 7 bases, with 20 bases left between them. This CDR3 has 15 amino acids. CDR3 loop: CASSRLFQGNGEAFF. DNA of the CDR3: TGTGCCAGCAGCCGCCTATTCCAGGGAAACGGTGAAGCTTTCTTT.

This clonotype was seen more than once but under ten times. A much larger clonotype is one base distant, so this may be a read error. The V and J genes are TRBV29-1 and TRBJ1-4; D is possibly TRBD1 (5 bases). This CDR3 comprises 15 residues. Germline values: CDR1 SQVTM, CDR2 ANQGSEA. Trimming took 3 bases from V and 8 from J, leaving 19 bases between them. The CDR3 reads CSVDYSGAGREKLFF. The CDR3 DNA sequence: TGCAGCGTTGACTACTCCGGGGCAGGGAGGGAAAAACTGTTTTTT.

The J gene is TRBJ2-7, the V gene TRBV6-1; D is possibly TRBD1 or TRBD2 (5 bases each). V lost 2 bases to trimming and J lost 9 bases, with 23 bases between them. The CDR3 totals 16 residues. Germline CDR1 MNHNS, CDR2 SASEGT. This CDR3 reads CASSEYVQGRHRGQYF. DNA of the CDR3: TGTGCCAGCAGTGAATATGTCCAGGGACGGCATCGGGGGCAGTACTTC.